These 7 T cell receptor beta chains share one sample of origin, sequenced in a study of blood T cell repertoires in COVID-19. Sequencing was performed with immunoSEQ multiplex PCR; in TCRdb, only in-frame clones are kept and a portion is missing. Of 250,000 to 400,000 clones in the sample, about nine tenths were seen once. Sequenced input: PBMCs or T cells enriched from blood (not recorded which). All receptors derive from a man between 60 and 75 years old who had recovered from COVID-19.

The chain links TRBV7-9 to TRBJ2-7; 12 bases match TRBD2. This CDR3 is built from 15 residues. Trimming took 4 bases from V and 0 from J; bases not matched to a gene: 1. Germline assignment: CDR1 SEHNR and CDR2 FQNEAQ (reference sequence). In DNA form, the CDR3 reads TGTGCCAGCAGCTCGACTAGCGGGAGCTCCTACGAGCAGTACTTC. Encoded protein: CASSSTSGSSYEQYF.

V is TRBV5-3 and J is TRBJ1-1, with a weak D call TRBD1 (6 bases). TRBV5-3 qualifies as an ORF whose function is uncertain. Trimming removed 10 bases at V and 0 bases at J, with 25 bases between. This CDR3 spans 17 amino acids. The CDR3 DNA follows: TGTGCCTCCACCGGGCAGGGGTCAAAGCTCATGAACACTGAAGCTTTCTTT. Translation: CASTGQGSKLMNTEAFF.

The chain couples TRBV5-5 to TRBJ2-7, with D maybe TRBD1 (6 bases). The CDR3 totals 15 residues. Deletions cut 3 bases from V and 3 bases from J, with 16 bases between. The germline V gene has CDR1 SGHKS and CDR2 YYEKEE (reference sequence). Here the CDR3 reads CASSSGDTTGYEQYF. The CDR3 nucleotides read TGTGCCAGCAGCTCTGGGGACACGACAGGCTACGAGCAGTACTTC.

The chain joins TRBV13 to TRBJ2-5; D may be TRBD1 (5 bases). The CDR3 is 13 residues long. Trimming removed 1 base at V and 5 bases at J, with 8 bases between. The V gene's germline CDR1 is PRHDT and CDR2 FYEKMQ (reference sequence). CDR3 region: CASSLAGMETQYF. Here the CDR3 DNA reads TGTGCCAGCAGCTTAGCAGGGATGGAGACCCAGTACTTC.

With regard to this clone: Compared with germline, one end of the junction differs, possibly owing to a read error. The rearrangement joins TRBV5-4 to TRBJ2-2; 7 positions agree with TRBD1. CDR1 SGHNT and CDR2 YYREEE come from the germline V gene (reference sequence). This CDR3 region has 16 residues. The CDR3 sequence is CTSSTPGQTNTGELFF. The CDR3 DNA is TGTACCAGCAGCACTCCGGGACAGACGAACACCGGGGAGCTGTTTTTT. Full variable domain (missing parts from reference TRBV5-4 and TRBJ2-2): ETGVTQSPTHLIKTRGQQVTLRCSSQSGHNTVSWYQQALGQGPQFIFQYYREEENGRGNFPPRFSGLQFPNYSSELNVNALELDDSALYLCTSSTPGQTNTGELFFGEGSRLTVL.

V gene TRBV5-4 combines with J gene TRBJ2-1; 10 positions agree with TRBD2. The germline CDR1 and CDR2 sequences are SGHNT and YYREEE (reference sequence). V lost 4 bases to trimming and J lost 4 bases; unmatched junction nucleotides: 11. The CDR3 sequence is 17 residues long. CDR3 sequence: CASSPSGSPLRYNEQFF. In nucleotides, the CDR3 is TGTGCCAGCAGCCCTAGCGGGAGCCCCCTAAGGTACAATGAGCAGTTCTTC.

The V gene is TRBV12-3 or TRBV12-4, the J gene TRBJ2-7, with D perhaps TRBD2 (6 bases). The ends were cut back, 3 bases at V and 8 bases at J, with 11 bases in the middle. The CDR3 runs to 12 residues. The CDR3 bases are TGTGCCAGCAGTTTGGGGGGAGTTAAGCAGTACTTC. It yields the protein CASSLGGVKQYF.